This T cell receptor (beta chain) comes out of a study of shared clonotypes between healthy human individuals. Using immunoSEQ multiplex PCR, the repertoire was profiled, and TCRdb retains in-frame clones only, with some absent. The profile covers 800,000 to 1,200,000 clones, with around three quarters appearing a single time and about 0.52% taken by the ten largest. The CDR3 length is 16 residues. With 2 bases removed from V and 2 bases from J, the gap between germline ends came to 15 bases. Per germline, CDR1 SGHRS and CDR2 YFSETQ. The origin of this receptor is a man aged 18 to 29 in good health. Some clones in this sample may be carry-over from other donors' samples. The specimen was memory CD4+ T cells from PBMCs. The subset was: CD45RA-negative fraction. The rearrangement joins TRBV5-1 to TRBJ2-3; D may match TRBD1 or TRBD2 (5 bases each). The CDR3 DNA sequence: TGCGCCAGCAGCTTTAATCCGGGACGCCTCACAGATACGCAGTATTTT. Translating it yields CASSFNPGRLTDTQYF.